A single sample gave rise to the 30 T cell receptor beta chains below, sequenced in a study of graft-versus-host responses after intestinal transplantation. The antigens of these receptors remain unknown. Clones were sequenced by immunoSEQ multiplex PCR, and TCRdb holds only the in-frame ones, with some missing. The table includes approximately 78,000 clones, roughly 91% detected once. This material consisted of unstimulated CD8+ T cells sorted from spleen or lymph node cells, taken before transplant. Receptor source: a human donor who was the organ donor for an intestinal transplant.

The chain's CDR3 is CASSQDPGGSEQYF. In DNA form, the CDR3 reads TGCGCCAGCAGCCAAGATCCGGGGGGGTCCGAGCAGTACTTC. This chain connects TRBV4-1 to TRBJ2-7, with 8 nucleotides matching TRBD2. The CDR3 extends over 14 amino acids. Trimming at V came to 0 bases and at J to 6 bases, leaving 4 bases not matched to a gene. From germline, CDR1 is MGHRA and CDR2 YSYEKL.

The rearrangement links TRBV28 to TRBJ2-2; 10 bases map to TRBD2. Trimming took 8 bases from V and 5 from J; bases not matched to a gene: 11. The CDR3 runs to 16 residues. Per the germline V gene, CDR1 is MDHEN and CDR2 is SYDVKM. In DNA form, the CDR3 reads TGTGCCAGCCGCCTCGCCCTAGCGGGGGAGACCGGGGAGCTGTTTTTT. This sequence encodes CASRLALAGETGELFF.

This clone was seen a handful of times. This chain connects TRBV4-2 to TRBJ2-3; 12 bases line up with TRBD2. CDR3 length equals 15 residues. Germline-derived CDR1 and CDR2 are LGHNA and YNFKEQ. Unmatched junction bases numbered 0, after V lost 1 base and J lost 4 bases. The CDR3 region is CASSQASGGADTQYF. In DNA form, the CDR3 reads TGTGCCAGCAGCCAAGCTAGCGGGGGGGCAGATACGCAGTATTTT.

The rearrangement uses TRBV29-1 and TRBJ1-1; the D is unclear. The CDR3 contains 12 residues. V lost 0 bases and J 3 bases, leaving 5 bases between the germline ends. Germline loops: CDR1 SQVTM, CDR2 ANQGSEA. CDR3: CSVEEDYTEAFF. CDR3 sequence (DNA): TGCAGCGTTGAAGAGGATTACACTGAAGCTTTCTTT.

The genes are TRBV7-8 and TRBJ2-5; no definite D call. Trimming took off 5 bases at V and 5 bases at J, with 9 bases between the two ends. CDR1 SGHVS and CDR2 FQNEAQ come from the germline V gene. This CDR3 region has 12 residues. CDR3 sequence: CASSPYWETQYF. The CDR3 coding sequence is TGTGCCAGCAGCCCATATTGGGAGACCCAGTACTTC.

The rearrangement joins TRBV18 to TRBJ2-7; perhaps TRBD2 as D (5 bases). The CDR3 loop spans 17 amino acids. The germline V gene has CDR1 KGHSH and CDR2 LQKENI. Trimming pared 2 bases from V and 7 bases from J, leaving 24 bases between. The CDR3 DNA follows: TGTGCCAGCTCACCAATCTTCTGGGGAGCCAGGCCGGCGGAGCAGTACTTC. It encodes CASSPIFWGARPAEQYF.

This clone has a single count. V and J are TRBV25-1 and TRBJ2-1, with D possibly matching TRBD1 (5 bases). The V end was cut by 1 base, the J end by 4 bases, with 11 bases between. The V gene's germline CDR1 is MGHDK and CDR2 SYGVNS. The CDR3 runs to 15 residues. CDR3 nucleotides: TGTGCCAGCAGTGAATCCAGGGCCTGGTACAATGAGCAGTTCTTC. Translation gives CASSESRAWYNEQFF.

The chain uses TRBV30 and TRBJ1-2; possible D gene TRBD1, 5 bases. Germline CDR1 and CDR2: GTSNPN and SVGIG (reference sequence). V lost 0 bases and J 8 bases, leaving 22 bases between the germline ends. The CDR3 is made up of 16 amino acids. DNA of the CDR3: TGTGCCTGGAGTGTAAGACCGGGACTCACACAGAAAGGCTACACCTTC. Its protein product is CAWSVRPGLTQKGYTF.

This clone was detected a few times. The chain has TRBV5-4 and TRBJ1-2, with D uncertain. Trimming left V 2 bases short and J 3 bases short, with 8 bases between. CDR3 length equals 13 residues. Germline values: CDR1 SGHNT, CDR2 YYREEE (reference sequence). The CDR3 reads CASSFIHDYGYTF. CDR3 coding DNA: TGTGCCAGCAGCTTTATCCATGACTATGGCTACACCTTC. Filled out from reference TRBV5-4 and TRBJ1-2, the complete variable domain reads ETGVTQSPTHLIKTRGQQVTLRCSSQSGHNTVSWYQQALGQGPQFIFQYYREEENGRGNFPPRFSGLQFPNYSSELNVNALELDDSALYLCASSFIHDYGYTFGSGTRLTVV.

The V call is TRBV4-2, the J call TRBJ2-3, with TRBD2 as a possible D gene (6 bases). CDR3 size: 20 residues. Per germline, CDR1 LGHNA and CDR2 YNFKEQ. V was trimmed by 3 bases and J by 6 bases, leaving 31 bases between them. The CDR3 here is CASSHHPGRLDSFGEDTQYF. The DNA for the CDR3 is TGTGCCAGCAGCCATCACCCGGGGAGACTAGATTCATTCGGGGAGGATACGCAGTATTTT.

The rearrangement links TRBV29-1 to TRBJ2-3; D gene uncertain. CDR1 is SQVTM, CDR2 ANQGSEA, per germline. This CDR3 is 13 amino acids long. Trimming removed 2 bases at V and 0 bases at J, with 6 bases between. Here the CDR3 reads CSVEHPSTDTQYF. In DNA form, the CDR3 reads TGCAGCGTTGAACACCCTAGCACAGATACGCAGTATTTT.

The chain carries TRBV27 and TRBJ1-5; D remains ambiguous. The CDR3 runs 16 residues. Germline values: CDR1 MNHEY, CDR2 SMNVEV (reference sequence). The V gene lost 2 bases and the J gene lost 5 bases, with 16 bases spanning the gap. CDR3 residues: CASSLIGSIGDQPQHF. The CDR3, as DNA: TGTGCCAGCAGTTTAATTGGGAGTATAGGAGATCAGCCCCAGCATTTT.

This clone was detected only a few times. Germline is not matched at one junction end, which may reflect a read error. This chain joins TRBV4-1 and TRBJ2-2; 8 nucleotides agree with TRBD2. CDR1 is MGHRA, CDR2 YSYEKL, per germline. CDR3 length equals 15 residues. In DNA form, the CDR3 reads TGTGCCAGCAGCGGGGGCTGGACGAACACCGGGGAGCTGTTTTTT. As protein: CASSGGWTNTGELFF.

The rearrangement links TRBV2 to TRBJ2-1; 9 bases match TRBD2. Trimming cost V 4 bases and J 7 bases; bases outside gene matches: 8. CDR1 is SNHLY and CDR2 is FYNNEI in the germline V gene. This CDR3 is 15 amino acids long. CDR3: CASSVSGGPGNEQFF. As DNA, the CDR3 is TGTGCCAGCAGTGTCAGCGGGGGGCCGGGGAATGAGCAGTTCTTC.

The V call is TRBV6-1, the J call TRBJ1-6, with 7 bases identical to TRBD1. The CDR3 is 15 amino acids. Germline CDR1 is MNHNS and CDR2 is SASEGT. The J segment lost 9 bases and the V segment lost 3 bases, leaving 8 bases of the junction unmatched. The CDR3 loop reads CASSDVTGEFSPLHF. CDR3 DNA sequence: TGTGCCAGCAGTGACGTCACAGGGGAATTTTCACCCCTCCACTTT.

In its sample, this clone was seen a few times. The J gene is TRBJ1-2, the V gene TRBV6-1; D uncertain. Germline CDR1 MNHNS, CDR2 SASEGT. Deletions cut 7 bases from V and 8 bases from J, with 5 bases between. The CDR3 runs 9 residues. CDR3 DNA: TGTGCCAGCATGTCGGGCTACACCTTC. It is translated as CASMSGYTF.

This chain uses TRBV18 with TRBJ1-3; the D is unclear. CDR1 and CDR2 (germline): KGHSH, LQKENI. The CDR3 consists of 14 residues. V was pared by 3 bases and J by 4 bases, with 10 bases between. The CDR3 protein is CASSPPYEGNTIYF. In nucleotides, the CDR3 is TGTGCCAGCTCACCCCCATACGAGGGAAACACCATATATTTT.

This chain joins TRBV28 and TRBJ1-4; 7 bases are shared with TRBD1. The CDR3 covers 19 residues. The V segment lost 3 bases and the J segment 8 bases; nucleotides outside the gene matches: 21. Looked up from germline, CDR1 is MDHEN and CDR2 is SYDVKM. This CDR3 is CASSFMELRPGQKDEKLFF. CDR3 DNA: TGTGCCAGCAGTTTCATGGAACTAAGACCGGGACAGAAGGACGAAAAACTGTTTTTT.

This sequence joins TRBV25-1 and TRBJ1-2; a possible D gene is TRBD1 (6 bases). The CDR3 contains 15 residues. Germline V CDR1 and CDR2: MGHDK, SYGVNS. V dropped 7 bases and J dropped 7 bases, with 22 bases sitting between them. For the CDR3, the DNA is TGTGCCAGCACTGACAGGTCCAGCGGGTACAGTGGCTACACCTTC. This translates into CASTDRSSGYSGYTF.

The table lists this clone with a count of one. The CDR3 loop reads CASTLQSSNYGYTF. CDR3 coding DNA: TGTGCCAGCACCTTACAGAGCTCTAACTATGGCTACACCTTC. The gene calls are TRBV28 and TRBJ1-2; D not resolved. V gave up 7 bases and J gave up 0 bases, with 12 bases separating them. CDR3 length equals 14 residues. Germline-derived CDR1 and CDR2 are MDHEN and SYDVKM.

This chain joins TRBV7-9 and TRBJ1-2; 7 bases are a match to TRBD1. The CDR3 is made up of 15 amino acids. Germline loops: CDR1 SEHNR, CDR2 FQNEAQ (reference sequence). V trimming: 5 bases; J trimming: 8 bases; junction bases outside the gene matches: 14. The CDR3 reads CASSTRQGMKRGYTF. The CDR3 coding sequence is TGTGCCAGCAGCACCCGACAGGGAATGAAGAGAGGCTACACCTTC.

This chain connects TRBV5-8 to TRBJ2-7; D is unresolved. Per the germline V gene, CDR1 is SGHTS and CDR2 is YDEGEE. V was shortened by 0 bases and J by 2 bases, with 6 bases between the two germline ends. The length of the CDR3 is 13 residues. In nucleotides, the CDR3 is TGTGCCAGCAGCTTGGAGGAGCCCTACGAGCAGTACTTC. This encodes CASSLEEPYEQYF.

This sequence joins TRBV6-1 and TRBJ2-3, with D unclear. The germline V gene has CDR1 MNHNS and CDR2 SASEGT. The CDR3 is made up of 13 amino acids. The ends were cut back, 6 bases at V and 4 bases at J, with 11 bases in the middle. The CDR3 sequence is CASSASWSDTQYF. CDR3 DNA sequence: TGTGCCAGCAGCGCCTCGTGGTCAGATACGCAGTATTTT.

This sequence joins TRBV4-1 and TRBJ1-5, with 8 bases fitting TRBD1. Germline CDR1 MGHRA, CDR2 YSYEKL. This CDR3 spans 17 amino acids. Losses at the gene ends were 0 bases for V and 0 bases for J; bases not matched to a gene: 4. CDR3 sequence reads: CASSQEGQGDSNQPQHF. CDR3 in DNA: TGCGCCAGCAGCCAAGAAGGACAGGGAGATAGCAATCAGCCCCAGCATTTT.

The rearrangement uses TRBV10-3 and TRBJ2-7; 8 bases are shared with TRBD1. The V and J ends lost 7 bases and 2 bases, in that order; junction bases with no gene match: 1. This CDR3 spans 12 amino acids. Germline V CDR1 and CDR2: ENHRY, SYGVKD. CDR3 sequence (DNA): TGTGCCATCATGACAGGGGCCTACGAGCAGTACTTC. It codes for CAIMTGAYEQYF.

This clone was seen only once. V and J are TRBV5-1 and TRBJ2-7; D may correspond to TRBD1 or TRBD2 (5 bases each). The CDR3 is 14 residues long. CDR1 and CDR2 from the germline V gene are SGHRS and YFSETQ. With 4 bases removed from V and 3 bases from J, the gap between germline ends came to 14 bases. The CDR3 DNA is TGCGCCAGCAGCCCGGGGACCAATGACTACGAGCAGTACTTC. Amino acid sequence: CASSPGTNDYEQYF.

The CDR3 sequence is CASSFTGGPRETQYF. The CDR3 region has the DNA TGTGCCAGCAGTTTCACAGGCGGTCCGAGAGAGACCCAGTACTTC. The J gene is TRBJ2-5, the V gene TRBV27, with TRBD1 as a possible D gene (5 bases). The germline V gene encodes CDR1 MNHEY and CDR2 SMNVEV (reference sequence). The CDR3 is 15 amino acids. V dropped 3 bases and J dropped 4 bases, with 15 bases sitting between them.

This clone was observed a handful of times. The chain links TRBV27 to TRBJ2-7; perhaps TRBD1 as D (5 bases). The CDR3 totals 13 residues. V was shortened by 6 bases and J by 3 bases, with 12 bases between the two germline ends. Per the germline V gene, CDR1 is MNHEY and CDR2 is SMNVEV (reference sequence). CDR3 coding DNA: TGTGCCAGCAGCGTGGGGCCCGACTACGAGCAGTACTTC. Translated: CASSVGPDYEQYF.

V gene TRBV10-2 combines with J gene TRBJ2-7; no definite D call. Germline CDR1 is WSHSY and CDR2 is SAAADI. The CDR3 totals 12 residues. CDR3 region: CASNPTVYEQYF. DNA of the CDR3: TGCGCTTCAAACCCGACTGTATACGAGCAGTACTTC.

This chain uses TRBV5-1 with TRBJ1-6; D gene ambiguous. Looked up from germline, CDR1 is SGHRS and CDR2 is YFSETQ. The CDR3 contains 15 residues. Trimming took off 1 base at V and 4 bases at J, with 9 bases between the two ends. CDR3 amino acids: CASSLSPFYNSPLHF. Written as DNA, the CDR3 is TGCGCCAGCAGCTTGTCCCCTTTTTATAATTCACCCCTCCACTTT.